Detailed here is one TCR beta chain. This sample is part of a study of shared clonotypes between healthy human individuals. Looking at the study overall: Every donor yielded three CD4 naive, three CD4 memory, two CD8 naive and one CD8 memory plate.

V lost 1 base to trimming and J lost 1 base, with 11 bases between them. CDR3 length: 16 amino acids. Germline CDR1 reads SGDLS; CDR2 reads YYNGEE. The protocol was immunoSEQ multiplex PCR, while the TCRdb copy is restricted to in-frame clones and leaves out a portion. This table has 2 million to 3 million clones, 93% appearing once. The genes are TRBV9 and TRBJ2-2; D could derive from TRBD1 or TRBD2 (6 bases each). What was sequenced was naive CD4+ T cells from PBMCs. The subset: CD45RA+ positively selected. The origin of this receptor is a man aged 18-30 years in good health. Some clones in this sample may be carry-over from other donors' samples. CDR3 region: CASSVRGDLNTGELFF. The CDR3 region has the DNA TGTGCCAGCAGCGTAAGGGGGGACCTGAACACCGGGGAGCTGTTTTTT.